The clone carrying this T cell receptor beta chain was seen only a few times. J lost 5 bases, V lost 0 bases, and 7 bases had no gene match. Germline V gene sequence: CDR1 MNHEY, CDR2 SVGAGI. CDR3 length: 15 amino acids. The data originate from a study of T-cell reconstitution after alpha-beta-depleted transplantation in children. Preparation of the TCRbeta library involved a method that used unique molecular identifiers. One entry per CDR3 protein, called by TCRdb with MiXCR from the PCR reads. The table includes about 610,000 distinct CDR3 sequences, 10% to 13% detected once. The TCR sequence derives from a human donor who donated a stem cell graft to a child with acute myeloid leukemia. The sample here was PBMCs from the stem cell graft donor, taken from the stem cell graft. The chain has TRBV6-5 and TRBJ2-7, with TRBD1 matching over 7 bases. The CDR3 reads CASSYSTGHGNEQYF. For the CDR3, the DNA is TGTGCCAGCAGTTACTCGACAGGGCATGGGAACGAGCAGTACTTC.